Listed below are T cell receptor beta chains from one sample, sequenced in a study of Ad26.COV2.S vaccination and SARS-CoV-2 variants. The method was immunoSEQ multiplex PCR; TCRdb's version includes in-frame clones alone and lacks a portion of them. Found here are about 420,000 clones, approximately 90% of them singletons; the top ten hold 3.6%. The starting material was peripheral blood, obtained in a trial of Ad26.COV2.S vaccine versus placebo. The receptors stem from a person aged 18-60 years who received the Ad26.COV2.S COVID-19 vaccine or a placebo. CDR3s include the opening cysteine and the closing phenylalanine or tryptophan. D genes are given only for firm matches.

j_call	v_call	d_call	cdr3_aa
TRBJ1-5	TRBV6-1	NA	CASSEVGGQYNQPQHF
TRBJ1-5	TRBV28	TRBD1	CASSFLAVPHPWDRGNQPQHF
TRBJ1-2	TRBV7-9	NA	CASRDGLMGVGYTF
TRBJ2-7	TRBV10-1	NA	CASIGQDLQYF
TRBJ2-5	TRBV10-1	NA	CASSVGGSAEQETQYF
TRBJ1-2	TRBV28	NA	CASSLSSGIGYTF
TRBJ2-5	TRBV28	TRBD2	CASSSGTSGGVQETQYF
TRBJ2-1	TRBV7-2	NA	CASSLEGLRYNEQFF
TRBJ2-3	TRBV19	NA	CASSPIGSPRADTQYF
TRBJ1-1	TRBV5-1	NA	CASRGQWNTEAFF
TRBJ1-3	TRBV4-3	NA	CASSPTEDSGNTIYF
TRBJ1-1	TRBV2	NA	CASSIRQSVEAFF
TRBJ2-7	TRBV9	TRBD1	CASSSSGGWYEQYF
TRBJ1-5	TRBV7-9	NA	CASSLASSNQPQHF
TRBJ2-1	TRBV30	TRBD2	CAWSAPAAGLYNEQFF
TRBJ2-1	TRBV7-8	NA	CASSLNRYNEQFF
TRBJ1-1	TRBV27	TRBD1	CASSLRRQGFTEAFF
TRBJ1-1	TRBV4-3	NA	CASSQNRGVMSGGEAFF
TRBJ2-1	TRBV6-5	NA	CASSQDWGLVDEQFF
TRBJ2-3	TRBV4-3	NA	CASSQDVFRRQTTDTQYF
TRBJ1-4	TRBV29-1	TRBD1	CSVTGATNEKLFF
TRBJ2-1	TRBV7-3	NA	CASSLQPGDEQFF
TRBJ2-7	TRBV6-1	NA	CASSLDISYEQYF
TRBJ1-6	TRBV7-9	NA	CASSFRDTGSPLHF
TRBJ1-3	TRBV11-2	TRBD1	CASSLDRVPPRTGPENTIYF
TRBJ2-5	TRBV4-1	NA	CASSQVRERGTQYF
TRBJ1-3	TRBV25-1	NA	CASSRLGSSGNTIYF
TRBJ2-2	TRBV7-3	TRBD1	CASRSTGQNTGELFF
TRBJ1-4	TRBV2	NA	CASSPGPLGNEKLFF
TRBJ2-7	TRBV11-3	TRBD1	CASSSDRSSYEQYF
TRBJ2-5	TRBV7-8	TRBD2	CASRGSWGTSGAQETQYF
TRBJ2-3	TRBV3-1/TRBV3-2	NA	CASSQEGAGSTDTQYF
TRBJ2-7	TRBV6-1	NA	CASSDGASLVWYEQYF
TRBJ2-1	TRBV4-1	TRBD2	CASSQDLTGGLYNEQFF
TRBJ2-7	TRBV7-2	NA	CASSAHYEQYF
TRBJ1-2	TRBV10-3	NA	CAIILGGYTF
TRBJ1-1	TRBV30	NA	CAWSGQANTEAFF
TRBJ2-3	TRBV2	TRBD1	CASPRPDLDRGPADTQYF
TRBJ1-5	TRBV7-8	NA	CASSLGRRLQPQHF
TRBJ2-7	TRBV4-2	NA	CASSQDGGEGYEQYF
TRBJ2-3	TRBV6-2/TRBV6-3	NA	CASSSRAAISTDTQYF
TRBJ1-4	TRBV6-5	NA	CASSYGQGYNEKLFF
TRBJ1-6	TRBV4-3	TRBD1	CASSHEGQGFNSPLHF
TRBJ2-5	TRBV7-6	NA	CASSRDGSGETQYF
TRBJ2-7	TRBV6-5	NA	CASSYAPSYEQYF
TRBJ1-1	TRBV5-1	NA	CASREGVNTEAFF
TRBJ2-5	TRBV6-5	NA	CASSYSIYAQETQYF
TRBJ2-5	TRBV7-2	TRBD1	CASSTSTGVWETQYF
TRBJ2-2	TRBV7-9	NA	CASSLLRSITGELFF
TRBJ1-2	TRBV12-5	NA	CASGLGQNGYTF
TRBJ2-5	TRBV3-1/TRBV3-2	NA	CASSQGTDLYQETQYF
TRBJ2-7	TRBV15	NA	CATSRDVGGVDEQYF
TRBJ2-7	TRBV28	TRBD1	CASSPWTGVDEQYF
TRBJ2-2	TRBV7-9	TRBD2	CASSLDLAGGRTGELFF
TRBJ1-3	TRBV28	NA	CASSKGQFGNTIYF
TRBJ1-6	TRBV6-5	TRBD1	CASSRQGIKSPLHF
TRBJ1-4	TRBV5-6	TRBD1	CASSVDRGEKLFF
TRBJ1-1	TRBV9	NA	CASSVATGNEAFF
TRBJ1-1	TRBV19	NA	CASSIGGSNTEAFF